The clone carrying this T cell receptor (beta chain) was observed once. The sample originates from a study of blood T cell repertoires in COVID-19. In the original analysis: Amplification from reference gene primers served as the basis for estimated nucleated cell counts. Only in-frame clones appear in the TCRdb table, and some are missing; sequencing was by immunoSEQ multiplex PCR. V and J calls and clone size are those listed in that table; D and trimming were worked out from the DNA. The sample gives 250,000 to 300,000 clones, around 90% of which show up once; roughly 6.1% is in the top ten. The CDR3 length is 16 residues. Trimming took off 1 base at V and 1 base at J, with 11 bases between the two ends. Germline CDR1 reads LNHDA; CDR2 reads SQIVND (reference sequence).

The sequence derives from a woman aged 45-60 years with COVID-19, enrolled during active disease. The sequenced sample consisted of peripheral blood. The chain has TRBV19 and TRBJ1-5, with D possibly matching TRBD1 (6 bases). Here the CDR3 reads CASSIGRTASNQPQHF. In nucleotides, the CDR3 is TGTGCCAGTAGTATAGGACGGACAGCAAGCAATCAGCCCCAGCATTTT.